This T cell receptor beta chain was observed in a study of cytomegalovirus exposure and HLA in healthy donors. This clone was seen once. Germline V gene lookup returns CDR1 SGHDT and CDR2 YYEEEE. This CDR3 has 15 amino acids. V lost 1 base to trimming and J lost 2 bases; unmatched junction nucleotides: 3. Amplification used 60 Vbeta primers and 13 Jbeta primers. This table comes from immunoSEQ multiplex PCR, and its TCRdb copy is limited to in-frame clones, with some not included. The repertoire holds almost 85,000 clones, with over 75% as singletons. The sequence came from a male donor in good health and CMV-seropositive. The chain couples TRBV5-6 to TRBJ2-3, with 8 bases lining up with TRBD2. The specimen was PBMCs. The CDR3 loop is CASSLIGLATDTQYF. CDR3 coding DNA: TGTGCCAGCAGCTTGATCGGACTAGCCACAGATACGCAGTATTTT.